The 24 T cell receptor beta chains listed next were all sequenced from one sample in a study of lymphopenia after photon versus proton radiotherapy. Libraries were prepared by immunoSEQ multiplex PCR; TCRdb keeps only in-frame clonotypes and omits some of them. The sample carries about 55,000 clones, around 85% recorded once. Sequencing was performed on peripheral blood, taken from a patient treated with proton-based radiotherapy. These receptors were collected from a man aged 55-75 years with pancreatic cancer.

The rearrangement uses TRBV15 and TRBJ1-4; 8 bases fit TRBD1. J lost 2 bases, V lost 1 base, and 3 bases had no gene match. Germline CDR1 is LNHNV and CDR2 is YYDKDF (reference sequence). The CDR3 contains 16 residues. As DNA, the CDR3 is TGTGCCACCAGCAGAGCACGGACAGGGACTAATGAAAAACTGTTTTTT. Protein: CATSRARTGTNEKLFF.

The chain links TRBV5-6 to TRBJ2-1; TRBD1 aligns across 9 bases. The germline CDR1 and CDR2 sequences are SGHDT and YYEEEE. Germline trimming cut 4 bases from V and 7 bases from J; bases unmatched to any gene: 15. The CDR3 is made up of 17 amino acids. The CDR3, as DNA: TGTGCCAGCAGCGCCTCCGGGACAGGGATCTTTTTTAATGAGCAGTTCTTC. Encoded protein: CASSASGTGIFFNEQFF.

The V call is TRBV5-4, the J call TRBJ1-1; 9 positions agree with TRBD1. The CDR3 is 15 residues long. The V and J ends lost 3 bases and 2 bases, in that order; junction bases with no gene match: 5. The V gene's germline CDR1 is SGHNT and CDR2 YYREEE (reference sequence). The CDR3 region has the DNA TGTGCCAGCAGCTCACGGACAGGGGCTAACACTGAAGCTTTCTTT. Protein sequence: CASSSRTGANTEAFF.

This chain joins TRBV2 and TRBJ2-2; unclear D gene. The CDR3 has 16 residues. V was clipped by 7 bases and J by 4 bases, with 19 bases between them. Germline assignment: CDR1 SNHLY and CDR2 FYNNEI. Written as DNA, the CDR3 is TGTGCCAGCACCCGACCGGGCATGGGTGGCACCGGGGAGCTGTTTTTT. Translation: CASTRPGMGGTGELFF.

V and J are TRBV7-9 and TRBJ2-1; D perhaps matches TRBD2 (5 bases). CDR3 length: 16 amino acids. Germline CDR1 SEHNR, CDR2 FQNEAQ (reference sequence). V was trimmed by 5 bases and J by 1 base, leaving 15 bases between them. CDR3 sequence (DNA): TGTGCCAGCAGCCCTAATCGGGGTCTATCCTACAATGAGCAGTTCTTC. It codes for CASSPNRGLSYNEQFF.

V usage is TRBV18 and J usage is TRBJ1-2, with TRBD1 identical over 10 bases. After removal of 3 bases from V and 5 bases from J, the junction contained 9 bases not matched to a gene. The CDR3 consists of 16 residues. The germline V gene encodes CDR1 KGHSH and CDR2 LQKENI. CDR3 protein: CASSPDRGILGYGYTF. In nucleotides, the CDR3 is TGTGCCAGCTCACCGGACAGGGGGATCCTTGGTTATGGCTACACCTTC. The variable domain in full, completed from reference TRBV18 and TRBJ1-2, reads NAGVMQNPRHLVRRRGQEARLRCSPMKGHSHVYWYRQLPEEGLKFMVYLQKENIIDESGMPKERFSAEFPKEGPSILRIQQVVRGDSAAYFCASSPDRGILGYGYTFGSGTRLTVV.

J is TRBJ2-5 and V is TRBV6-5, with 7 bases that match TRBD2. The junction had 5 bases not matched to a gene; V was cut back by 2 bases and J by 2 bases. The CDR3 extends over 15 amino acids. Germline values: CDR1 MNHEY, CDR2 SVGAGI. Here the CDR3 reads CASSYGAGRQETQYF. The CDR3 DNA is TGTGCCAGCAGTTACGGAGCGGGGAGGCAAGAGACCCAGTACTTC.

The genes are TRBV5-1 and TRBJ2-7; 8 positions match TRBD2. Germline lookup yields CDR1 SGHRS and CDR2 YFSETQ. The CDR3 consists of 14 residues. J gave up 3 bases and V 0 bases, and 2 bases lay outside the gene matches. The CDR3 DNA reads TGCGCCAGCAGCTTGGGACTAGCGAGCTACGAGCAGTACTTC. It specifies CASSLGLASYEQYF.

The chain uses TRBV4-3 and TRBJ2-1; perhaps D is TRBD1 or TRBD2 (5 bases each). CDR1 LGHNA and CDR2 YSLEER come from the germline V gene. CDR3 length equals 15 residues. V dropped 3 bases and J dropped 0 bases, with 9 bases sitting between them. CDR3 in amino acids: CASSQGVSSYNEQFF. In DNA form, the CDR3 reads TGCGCCAGCAGCCAGGGGGTCTCCTCCTACAATGAGCAGTTCTTC.

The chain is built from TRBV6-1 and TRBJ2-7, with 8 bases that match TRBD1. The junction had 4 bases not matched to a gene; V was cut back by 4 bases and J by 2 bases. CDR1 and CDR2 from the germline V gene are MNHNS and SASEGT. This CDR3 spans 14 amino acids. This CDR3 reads CASSVDRGPYEQYF. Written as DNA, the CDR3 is TGTGCCAGCAGTGTTGACAGGGGCCCCTACGAGCAGTACTTC.

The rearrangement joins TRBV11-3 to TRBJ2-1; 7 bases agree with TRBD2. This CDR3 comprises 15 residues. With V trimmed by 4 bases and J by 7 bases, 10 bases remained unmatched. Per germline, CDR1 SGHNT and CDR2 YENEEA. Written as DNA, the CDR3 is TGTGCCAGCAGCTCGACTAGCTCGCAAGGAAATGAGCAGTTCTTC. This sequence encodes CASSSTSSQGNEQFF.

The CDR3 reads CASSLNYRDEQYF. CDR3 DNA: TGTGCCAGCTCACTCAATTACAGAGACGAGCAGTACTTC. V gene TRBV18 combines with J gene TRBJ2-7; no reliable D call. V was pared by 4 bases and J by 5 bases, with 12 bases between. Germline values: CDR1 KGHSH, CDR2 LQKENI. The CDR3 spans 13 residues.

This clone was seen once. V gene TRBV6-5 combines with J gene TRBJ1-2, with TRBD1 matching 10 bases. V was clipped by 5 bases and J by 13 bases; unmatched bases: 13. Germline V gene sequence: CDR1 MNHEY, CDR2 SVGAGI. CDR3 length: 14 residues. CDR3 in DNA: TGTGCCAGCAGTCGAACCAGGGACAGGGGTGGAGGCACCTTC. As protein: CASSRTRDRGGGTF.

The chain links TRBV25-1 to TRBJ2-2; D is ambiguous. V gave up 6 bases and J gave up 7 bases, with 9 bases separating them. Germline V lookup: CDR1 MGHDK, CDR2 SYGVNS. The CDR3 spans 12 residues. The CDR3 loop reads CASRQSIGELFF. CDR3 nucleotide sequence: TGTGCCAGCAGACAGTCGATCGGGGAGCTGTTTTTT.

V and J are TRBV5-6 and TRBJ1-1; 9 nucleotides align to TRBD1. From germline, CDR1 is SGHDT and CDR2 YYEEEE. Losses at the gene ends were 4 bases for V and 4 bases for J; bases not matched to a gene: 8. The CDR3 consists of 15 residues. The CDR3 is CASSHTGGASTEAFF. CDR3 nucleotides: TGTGCCAGCAGCCATACAGGGGGCGCATCCACTGAAGCTTTCTTT. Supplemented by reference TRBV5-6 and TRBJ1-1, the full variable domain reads DAGVTQSPTHLIKTRGQQVTLRCSPKSGHDTVSWYQQALGQGPQFIFQYYEEEERQRGNFPDRFSGHQFPNYSSELNVNALLLGDSALYLCASSHTGGASTEAFFGQGTRLTVV.

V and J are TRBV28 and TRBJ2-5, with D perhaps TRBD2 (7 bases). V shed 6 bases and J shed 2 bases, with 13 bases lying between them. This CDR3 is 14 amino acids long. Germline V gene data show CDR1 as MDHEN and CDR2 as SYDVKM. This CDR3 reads CASSQGGGQETQYF. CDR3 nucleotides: TGTGCCAGCAGCCAAGGGGGGGGGCAAGAGACCCAGTACTTC.

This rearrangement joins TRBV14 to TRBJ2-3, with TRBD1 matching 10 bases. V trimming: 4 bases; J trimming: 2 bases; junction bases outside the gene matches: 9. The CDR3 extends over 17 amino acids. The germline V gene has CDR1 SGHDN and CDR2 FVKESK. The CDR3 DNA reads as TGTGCCAGCAGCCCACAACGGGACAGGGGATCCACAGATACGCAGTATTTT. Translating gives CASSPQRDRGSTDTQYF.

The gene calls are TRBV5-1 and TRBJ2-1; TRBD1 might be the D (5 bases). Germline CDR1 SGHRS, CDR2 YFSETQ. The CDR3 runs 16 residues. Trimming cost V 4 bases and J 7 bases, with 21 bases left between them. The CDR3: CASSPALGQVRNEQFF. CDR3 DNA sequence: TGCGCCAGCAGCCCCGCTTTGGGGCAGGTTCGAAATGAGCAGTTCTTC.

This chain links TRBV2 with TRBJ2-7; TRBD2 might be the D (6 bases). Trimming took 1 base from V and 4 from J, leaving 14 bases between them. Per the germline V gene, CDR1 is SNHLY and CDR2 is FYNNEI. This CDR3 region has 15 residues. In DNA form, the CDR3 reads TGTGCCAGCAGTGAAGGGGGCGGGATAAATTACGAGCAGTACTTC. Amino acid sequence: CASSEGGGINYEQYF.

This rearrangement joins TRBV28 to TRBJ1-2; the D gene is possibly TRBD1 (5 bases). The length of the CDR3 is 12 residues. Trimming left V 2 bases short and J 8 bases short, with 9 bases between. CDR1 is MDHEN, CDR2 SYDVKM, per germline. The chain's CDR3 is CASSLPRVGYTF. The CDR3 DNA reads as TGTGCCAGCAGTTTACCCAGGGTGGGCTACACCTTC.

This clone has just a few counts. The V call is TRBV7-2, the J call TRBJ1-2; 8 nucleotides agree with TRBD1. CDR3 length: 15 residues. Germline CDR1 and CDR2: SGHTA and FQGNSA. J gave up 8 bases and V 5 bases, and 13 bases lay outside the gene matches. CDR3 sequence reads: CASSALRQGAEGYTF. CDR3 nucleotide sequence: TGTGCCAGCAGCGCTCTTAGGCAGGGGGCGGAAGGCTACACCTTC.

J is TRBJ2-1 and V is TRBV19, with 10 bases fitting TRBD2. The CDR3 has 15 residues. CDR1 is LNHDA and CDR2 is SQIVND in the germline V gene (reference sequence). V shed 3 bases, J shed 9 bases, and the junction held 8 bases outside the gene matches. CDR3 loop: CASSMLAGVSGEQFF. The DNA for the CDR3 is TGTGCCAGTAGTATGCTAGCGGGAGTATCGGGTGAGCAGTTCTTC.

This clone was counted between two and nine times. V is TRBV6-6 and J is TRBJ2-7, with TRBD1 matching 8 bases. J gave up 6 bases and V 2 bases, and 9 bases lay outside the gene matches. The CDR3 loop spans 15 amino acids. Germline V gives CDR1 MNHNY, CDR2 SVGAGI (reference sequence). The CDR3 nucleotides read TGTGCCAGCAGTTACCCCCCAGGGGGCATCGGCGAGCAGTACTTC. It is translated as CASSYPPGGIGEQYF.

CDR3 nucleotides: TGCGCCAGCAGCCAACAAAGGGGGCAGGACACTGAAGCTTTCTTT. It yields the protein CASSQQRGQDTEAFF. The chain carries TRBV4-1 and TRBJ1-1; TRBD1 aligns across 7 bases. Unmatched junction bases numbered 6, after V lost 2 bases and J lost 3 bases. The CDR3 length is 15 residues. Germline loops: CDR1 MGHRA, CDR2 YSYEKL.